Sequencing of this TCR beta chain was carried out in a study of Ad26.COV2.S vaccination and SARS-CoV-2 variants (dated by TCRdb to 2020 to 2022). Concerning the study at large: Vaccine-arm donors came from COV1001, a multicentre, randomized, double-blind, placebo-controlled phase I-IIa trial of Ad26.COV2.S in healthy adults. Dosing of Ad26.COV2.S was intramuscular, at either 5x10^10 or 1x10^11 viral particles, delivered as one shot or as two shots spaced 56 days apart. Sequencing of the TCRbeta repertoire served to evaluate the specificity and breadth of SARS-CoV-2-reactive T cell receptors following Ad26.COV2.S vaccination. The TCR-sequenced set comprised about 30 samples: some 20 Ad26.COV2.S vaccine recipients, 5 placebo recipients and 8 SARS-CoV-2 convalescent individuals. Trial participants were randomized into five groups of five, in which low-dose or high-dose Ad26.COV2.S was given once or twice, or placebo was given on both occasions. Investigators did not know the trial group allocation while performing experiments and assessing outcomes.

Trimming costs V 0 bases and J 6 bases, and their ends lie 9 bases apart. CDR1 and CDR2, looked up from the germline V gene, are KGHSH and LQKENI. From the cysteine up to the phenylalanine, the CDR3 has a length of 15 residues. The entry retains the CDR3 DNA only, 45 bases that are in frame from base 1. Concerning this clone itself: What antigen it recognizes has not been identified. No quality values exist for individual bases; no much larger clone is one base distant.

This sample's treatment or condition label indicates: 19 received Ad26.COV2.S at low or high dose, single or two shots; 5 received placebo; per-sample allocation not given. Repertoires of vaccine and placebo recipients were sequenced from samples taken on day 63 after the first injection. Between 29 July and 7 August 2020, Cohort 1b enrolled around 24 adults aged 18-55 years at one site in Boston, USA. Ad26.COV2.S was a replication-incompetent adenovirus type 26 vector that expressed a prefusion-stabilized SARS-CoV-2 spike protein derived from the original Wuhan strain. The research as a whole found: It was noted by the authors that total T cell responses may have been underestimated by the TCR breadth and depth analyses. Comparing responses between vaccine doses or regimens was not something the study was powered to do. Higher spike-specific TCR breadth was observed in Ad26.COV2.S recipients than in placebo recipients (P = 0.0014). Substantial breadth of spike-specific CD8+ and CD4+ T cell responses was reported after vaccination. Non-spike TCR breadth was comparable between vaccine and placebo recipients, consistent with the vaccine containing only spike.

The immunoSEQ Assay was the method used to sequence TCRbeta CDR3 regions. After extraction, genomic DNA underwent amplification by bias-controlled multiplex PCR, followed by high-throughput sequencing. Concerning the study's data processing: To quantify the absolute abundance of every unique TCRbeta CDR3 region, sequences were collapsed and filtered. T cell fraction was estimated by normalizing TCRbeta template counts to usable DNA, with usable DNA measured through amplification of reference genes found in all nucleated cells. Repertoire TCRs were annotated as SARS-CoV-2-specific when V gene, CDR3 amino acid sequence and J gene were exactly matched to a known reactive TCR set. MIRA supplied the reference SARS-CoV-2 TCR set, which was filtered for enrichment in COVID-19-positive ImmuneCODE repertoires so that public or cross-reactive TCRs were removed. Using the MIRA antigens, annotated TCRs were further analysed by specific ORF or by position within an ORF. Depth was the summed frequency of annotated unique rearrangements, while breadth was defined as annotated unique rearrangements over total unique productive rearrangements. Two-sided Wilcoxon rank-sum tests were applied when comparing TCR breadth between groups. TCRdb carries this immuneACCESS record with in-frame sequences only. Its versions omit some clonotypes, under half of them owing to an unresolved V gene in the studies checked, with the rest unexplained. That table gives V, J and clone size, and the DNA gave D and trimming. The sample table holds 440,000 or so clones, of which about 90% were seen once. The top ten hold around 4.5% of the sample.

The sample consisted of peripheral blood, taken in a trial of Ad26.COV2.S vaccine versus placebo. The rearrangement combines TRBV18 with TRBJ1-6; the D segment cannot be called with confidence. The sequence derives from a person between 18 and 65 years old who received the Ad26.COV2.S COVID-19 vaccine or a placebo. The DNA sequence follows: TGTGCCAGCTCACCACCTTTGGGGATTAATTCACCCCTCCACTTT. Translated, it gives CASSPPLGINSPLHF.